This T cell receptor (beta chain) originates from a study of regulatory T cells in long-lasting Graves disease. Time point reported: newly diagnosed GD, antithyroid drugs for less than 3 months. Researchers made the TCR library from RNA that was extracted from PBMCs. EDTA tubes held 8 to 10 milliliters of peripheral blood from each patient. This clonotype was counted at least ten times. What it binds is not known. Its ends do not fully match the called genes, so a read error is possible. In building TCR beta libraries, iRepertoire HTBI primers were used together with Arm-PCR of CDR3 regions. TCRdb passed the multiplex PCR reads through MiXCR, listing each CDR3 protein once. This table has 400,000 to 500,000 distinct CDR3 sequences, about 15% appearing once. Study outcomes and limitations: Under persistent disease, TRBV28, TRBJ1-2 and TRBJ2-5 were used preferentially. Only peripheral blood was studied, not thyroid tissue.

Germline CDR1 reads MDHEN; CDR2 reads SYDVKM. The CDR3 contains 12 residues. This sample also appeared in a second study, on T cells in Graves' hyperthyroidism and ophthalmopathy. From that report: A set of HTBI primers served as the primers for a first-round RT-PCR of the TCR CDR3.

The rearrangement uses TRBV28 and TRBJ2-5, with unresolved D. Here the sequenced sample was peripheral blood mononuclear cells (PBMCs), taken at new diagnosis, from a patient treated with antithyroid drugs. This clonotype originated in a woman aged 25 to 39 with Graves disease. CDR3 in amino acids: CASSLLRETQYF. As DNA, the CDR3 is TGTGCCAGCAGCTTATTAAGAGAGACCCAGTACTTC.